This TCR beta chain was obtained from a study of neurological immune-mediated disorders. This clonotype has at least ten counts. The germline V gene encodes CDR1 SGHRS and CDR2 YFSETQ. The V and J ends lost 1 base and 2 bases, in that order; junction bases with no gene match: 12. The CDR3 runs 18 residues. TCRdb redid the calling of the 5' RACE reads with MiXCR, one entry per CDR3 protein. The sample lists roughly 65,000 distinct CDR3 sequences; about 5.2% were seen once. The chain is built from TRBV5-1 and TRBJ2-3, with 8 bases aligning to TRBD2. This TCR was recovered from a human donor with multiple sclerosis. The donor label of this sample is uncertain. Material: PBMCs. CDR3 nucleotides: TGCGCCAGCAGCTTGTCCCCAGGGGCGGGGGGATCCACAGATACGCAGTATTTT. Protein product: CASSLSPGAGGSTDTQYF.